Below, 27 T cell receptor beta chains from the same sample are listed, as sequenced in a study of blood T cell repertoires in COVID-19 (dated by TCRdb to 2018 to 2020). Library preparation was by the immunoSEQ multiplex PCR assay. Entries here come from immuneACCESS through TCRdb and include only in-frame sequences with V and J called. Some clones fail to appear in such tables; in the studies checked, an unresolved V gene covers under half of the shortfall, and the cause of the remainder is unknown. Here the sample has tens of thousands of clones; approximately 84% occur a single time. Together, the top ten hold approximately 17% of the sample. Sequencing was done on a sample of peripheral blood. These receptors originate from an older man with active COVID-19.

V and J are TRBV19 and TRBJ1-1, with no clear D. This CDR3 comprises 13 residues. CDR1 and CDR2 (germline): LNHDA, SQIVND (reference sequence). V lost 3 bases and J lost 12, with 17 bases in between. CDR3 sequence (DNA): TGTGCCAGTAGTATTGGTACAGTCCCACTGACTTTCTTT. It translates to CASSIGTVPLTFF.

This rearrangement joins TRBV3-1 (or the pseudogene TRBV3-2) to TRBJ2-1; 11 positions match TRBD2. The V gene end was trimmed by 4 bases and the J gene end by 6 bases; junction bases not matched to a gene: 5. Germline V CDR1 and CDR2: LGHDT, YNNKEL (reference sequence). The CDR3 has 15 amino acids. CDR3 DNA: TGTGCCAGCAGCCCGGGACTAGCGGACCGCAATGAGCAGTTCTTC. Its protein product is CASSPGLADRNEQFF.

CDR3 sequence: CATSDPGQGAGQPQHF. DNA of the CDR3: TGTGCCACCAGTGATCCAGGACAGGGGGCAGGGCAGCCCCAGCATTTT. V and J are TRBV24-1 and TRBJ1-5, with 11 positions matching TRBD1. The V and J ends lost 3 bases and 7 bases, in that order; junction bases with no gene match: 7. The CDR3 spans 16 residues. Germline CDR1 reads KGHDR; CDR2 reads SFDVKD.

V usage is TRBV7-2 and J usage is TRBJ2-3, with 9 positions matching TRBD1. The CDR3 covers 13 residues. CDR1 is SGHTA and CDR2 is FQGNSA in the germline V gene. Trimming removed 5 bases from V and 3 bases from J; junction bases left unmatched: 0. CDR3 in DNA: TGTGCCAGCAGCGACAGGGGGACAGATACGCAGTATTTT. This encodes CASSDRGTDTQYF.

CDR3 DNA sequence: TGTGCCATCAGGCAGCCGGGACTAGCGGAGAAGGGGATCTACGAGCAGTACTTC. Translating it yields CAIRQPGLAEKGIYEQYF. The gene calls are TRBV10-3 and TRBJ2-7; 11 bases map to TRBD2. This CDR3 has 18 amino acids. Germline V CDR1 and CDR2: ENHRY, SYGVKD. Trimming removed 6 bases from V and 3 bases from J; junction bases left unmatched: 16.

J is TRBJ2-7 and V is TRBV10-1, with 16 positions matching TRBD2. Per germline, CDR1 WNHNN and CDR2 SYGVQD (reference sequence). Trimming at V came to 0 bases and at J to 0 bases, leaving 5 bases not matched to a gene. The CDR3 covers 19 residues. The CDR3 DNA reads TGCGCCAGCAGTGAGTCAGGGACTAGCGGGAGGGCCGCCTCCTACGAGCAGTACTTC. Its translation is CASSESGTSGRAASYEQYF.

The rearrangement links TRBV10-3 to TRBJ2-2; D perhaps matches TRBD1 (6 bases). Germline assignment: CDR1 ENHRY and CDR2 SYGVKD. The CDR3 covers 13 residues. V gave up 4 bases and J gave up 6 bases, with 9 bases separating them. CDR3: CAISGTEAGELFF. The CDR3 nucleotides read TGTGCCATCAGTGGGACAGAAGCCGGGGAGCTGTTTTTT.

The chain links TRBV7-8 to TRBJ2-1; 10 bases are a match to TRBD1. The CDR3 sequence is 15 residues long. V lost 2 bases, J lost 7 bases, and 5 bases stayed unmatched. The germline gives CDR1 SGHVS, CDR2 FQNEAQ. CDR3 loop: CASSLRQGARNEQFF. CDR3 DNA sequence: TGTGCCAGCAGCTTAAGACAGGGGGCCAGGAATGAGCAGTTCTTC.

The chain employs TRBV7-2 and TRBJ2-7; the D is unclear. Trimming stripped 6 bases from V and 2 bases from J, with 11 bases between. CDR1 SGHTA and CDR2 FQGNSA come from the germline V gene. This CDR3 is built from 13 residues. For the CDR3, the DNA is TGTGCCAGCAGTTCAGGATTCCCCTACGAGCAGTACTTC. Its protein is CASSSGFPYEQYF. The entire variable domain, with the rest obtained from reference TRBV7-2 and TRBJ2-7, is as follows: GAGVSQSPSNKVTEKGKDVELRCDPISGHTALYWYRQSLGQGLEFLIYFQGNSAPDKSGLPSDRFSAERTGGSVSTLTIQRTQQEDSAVYLCASSSGFPYEQYFGPGTRLTVT.

The chain joins TRBV29-1 to TRBJ1-1; the D is unclear. The ends were cut back, 7 bases at V and 3 bases at J, with 9 bases in the middle. Germline V lookup: CDR1 SQVTM, CDR2 ANQGSEA. This CDR3 contains 11 residues. CDR3 region: CSAQIYTEAFF. As DNA, the CDR3 is TGCAGCGCTCAGATATACACTGAAGCTTTCTTT.

The chain recombines TRBV19 with TRBJ2-7; 11 bases are shared with TRBD2. The germline V gene encodes CDR1 LNHDA and CDR2 SQIVND (reference sequence). V lost 5 bases to trimming and J lost 6 bases; unmatched junction nucleotides: 3. The length of the CDR3 is 13 residues. CDR3 nucleotide sequence: TGTGCCAGTAGTCCCGGGACTAGCGGCGAGCAGTACTTC. Translated, it gives CASSPGTSGEQYF.

J is TRBJ1-6 and V is TRBV6-5, with TRBD1 identical over 7 bases. With 6 bases clipped from V and 10 bases from J, the junction kept 9 bases outside the gene matches. Germline V CDR1 and CDR2: MNHEY, SVGAGI. This CDR3 region has 14 residues. CDR3: CASRKQGWESPLHF. Written as DNA, the CDR3 is TGTGCCAGCAGGAAACAGGGGTGGGAATCACCCCTCCACTTT.

The chain uses TRBV3-1 (or the pseudogene TRBV3-2) and TRBJ2-7; 7 bases map to TRBD2. This CDR3 contains 16 residues. V shed 0 bases, J shed 0 bases, and the junction held 5 bases outside the gene matches. Germline values: CDR1 LGHDT, CDR2 YNNKEL (reference sequence). CDR3 bases: TGTGCCAGCAGCCAAGATGATGCGGGGGACTCCTACGAGCAGTACTTC. Translation: CASSQDDAGDSYEQYF.

The rearrangement uses TRBV19 and TRBJ1-1; 8 positions agree with TRBD1. The CDR3 covers 14 residues. Germline CDR1 is LNHDA and CDR2 is SQIVND (reference sequence). V lost 6 bases and J lost 6; bases outside the gene matches: 9. This chain's CDR3 is CASRPDRGPSEAFF. CDR3 nucleotides: TGTGCCAGTAGACCTGACAGGGGCCCCTCTGAAGCTTTCTTT.

CDR3 bases: TGTGCCAGCAGCGGGACAACAGGGCCGGACACCGGGGAGCTGTTTTTT. Its protein product is CASSGTTGPDTGELFF. The chain couples TRBV9 to TRBJ2-2; weak D call: TRBD1 (6 bases). The CDR3 consists of 16 residues. V shed 3 bases and J shed 3 bases, with 15 bases lying between them. The germline CDR1 and CDR2 sequences are SGDLS and YYNGEE.

The chain is built from TRBV7-8 and TRBJ2-1; 7 positions agree with TRBD2. Germline V lookup: CDR1 SGHVS, CDR2 FQNEAQ. CDR3 length: 15 amino acids. The V and J ends lost 2 bases and 1 base, in that order; junction bases with no gene match: 2. DNA of the CDR3: TGTGCCAGCAGCTTAACGCGGGAGTCCTACAATGAGCAGTTCTTC. Translated, it gives CASSLTRESYNEQFF.

V is TRBV6-2 or TRBV6-3 and J is TRBJ2-1, with 7 bases identical to TRBD2. The ends lost 0 bases at V and 6 bases at J; junction bases unmatched: 8. The germline V gene has CDR1 MNHEY and CDR2 SVGEGT. The CDR3 spans 16 residues. In DNA, the CDR3 is TGTGCCAGCAGTTACTCGCGGACTAGTTTACCCAATGAGCAGTTCTTC. This sequence encodes CASSYSRTSLPNEQFF.

V is TRBV7-9 and J is TRBJ1-1, with a weak D call TRBD1 (5 bases). Trimming took 1 base from V and 3 from J, leaving 12 bases between them. Germline assignment: CDR1 SEHNR and CDR2 FQNEAQ (reference sequence). The CDR3 is 15 amino acids. CDR3 amino acids: CASSLGSGSDTEAFF. For the CDR3, the DNA is TGTGCCAGCAGCTTAGGGTCAGGGTCTGACACTGAAGCTTTCTTT.

The chain is built from TRBV11-2 and TRBJ1-4; 9 bases are shared with TRBD1. The germline V gene has CDR1 SGHAT and CDR2 FQNNGV. CDR3 length: 17 residues. The ends lost 1 base at V and 4 bases at J; junction bases unmatched: 7. The CDR3 DNA reads as TGTGCCAGCAGCTTAGGGGGGACAGGGCGGAATAATGAAAAACTGTTTTTT. It codes for CASSLGGTGRNNEKLFF.

The CDR3 DNA reads as TGTGCCACCAGCAACGGACAGGATTCTTGGTCCGGGGAGCTGTTTTTT. Protein: CATSNGQDSWSGELFF. The chain is built from TRBV15 and TRBJ2-2; 7 positions agree with TRBD1. Germline CDR1 reads LNHNV; CDR2 reads YYDKDF (reference sequence). Trimming removed 4 bases from V and 6 bases from J; junction bases left unmatched: 11. The CDR3 contains 16 residues.

This clone was counted a single time. The chain joins TRBV2 to TRBJ1-1; TRBD1 is a possible D gene (6 bases). Trimming pared 8 bases from V and 0 bases from J, leaving 10 bases between. The germline gives CDR1 SNHLY, CDR2 FYNNEI. The CDR3 runs 13 residues. This chain's CDR3 is CASEQGLNTEAFF. The CDR3 DNA is TGTGCCAGCGAACAGGGACTGAACACTGAAGCTTTCTTT. The whole variable domain, filled in from reference TRBV2 and TRBJ1-1, reads EPEVTQTPSHQVTQMGQEVILRCVPISNHLYFYWYRQILGQKVEFLVSFYNNEISEKSEIFDDQFSVERPDGSNFTLKIRSTKLEDSAMYFCASEQGLNTEAFFGQGTRLTVV.

The chain employs TRBV3-1 (or the pseudogene TRBV3-2) and TRBJ2-7; tentatively, D is TRBD2 (6 bases). This CDR3 spans 16 amino acids. CDR1 is LGHDT, CDR2 YNNKEL, per germline (reference sequence). V was shortened by 1 base and J by 4 bases, with 17 bases between the two germline ends. The CDR3 is CASSQVGGPRGYEQYF. The CDR3, as DNA: TGTGCCAGCAGCCAAGTCGGAGGCCCCCGGGGGTACGAGCAGTACTTC.

V gene TRBV2 combines with J gene TRBJ2-7; D may be TRBD1 (5 bases). The CDR3 runs 12 residues. The germline V gene has CDR1 SNHLY and CDR2 FYNNEI. Deletions cut 5 bases from V and 6 bases from J, with 11 bases between. The CDR3 reads CASSSDNPEQYF. CDR3 nucleotide sequence: TGTGCCAGCAGTTCGGACAATCCCGAGCAGTACTTC.

The chain joins TRBV5-1 to TRBJ2-3; D call uncertain. The CDR3 has 15 amino acids. The V and J ends lost 2 bases and 1 base respectively, with 11 bases between them. Germline V gives CDR1 SGHRS, CDR2 YFSETQ. CDR3 region: CASSLQPLGTDTQYF. CDR3 DNA sequence: TGCGCCAGCAGCTTACAGCCCTTGGGCACAGATACGCAGTATTTT.

CDR3 protein: CSVERRDRSYNEQFF. The CDR3 DNA follows: TGCAGCGTGGAGAGACGGGATCGCTCCTACAATGAGCAGTTCTTC. J is TRBJ2-1 and V is TRBV29-1; TRBD2 is a possible D gene (5 bases). This CDR3 spans 15 amino acids. Germline CDR1 and CDR2: SQVTM and ANQGSEA. Trimming stripped 6 bases from V and 0 bases from J, with 15 bases between.

The rearrangement uses TRBV19 and TRBJ1-3; D is uncertain. CDR1 LNHDA and CDR2 SQIVND come from the germline V gene (reference sequence). This CDR3 has 14 residues. V lost 4 bases, J lost 3 bases, and 10 bases lay in between. CDR3 sequence: CASSTGGFGNTIYF. The CDR3 DNA is TGTGCCAGTAGTACTGGAGGGTTTGGAAACACCATATATTTT.

DNA of the CDR3: TGCGCCAGCAGCCAAGATGGCGGGATCCGCCAGCAGTACTTC. Translating gives CASSQDGGIRQQYF. V and J are TRBV4-3 and TRBJ2-7, with a weak D call TRBD2 (6 bases). This CDR3 is 14 amino acids long. The V gene's germline CDR1 is LGHNA and CDR2 YSLEER. Trimming shortened V by 0 bases and J by 8 bases, and 14 bases separated the two germline ends.